This TCR beta chain was found in a study of cytomegalovirus exposure and HLA in healthy donors. In the PCR, 60 Vbeta and 13 Jbeta primers were used. Sequenced by immunoSEQ multiplex PCR; TCRdb stores in-frame clones only, minus some. This sample has 220,000 or so clones, with 65% to 75% found just once. This CDR3 region has 14 residues. Trimming pared 1 base from V and 4 bases from J, leaving 11 bases between. Germline loops: CDR1 SEHNR, CDR2 FQNEAQ (reference sequence). This clone turned up a few times. This receptor was taken from a woman aged 25 to 45 in good health and CMV-seronegative. The sample was PBMCs. This sequence joins TRBV7-9 and TRBJ2-7, with D possibly being TRBD1 (6 bases). The DNA of the CDR3 is TGTGCCAGCAGCTTAGGAGGCAGGGGTTACGAGCAGTACTTC. It encodes CASSLGGRGYEQYF.